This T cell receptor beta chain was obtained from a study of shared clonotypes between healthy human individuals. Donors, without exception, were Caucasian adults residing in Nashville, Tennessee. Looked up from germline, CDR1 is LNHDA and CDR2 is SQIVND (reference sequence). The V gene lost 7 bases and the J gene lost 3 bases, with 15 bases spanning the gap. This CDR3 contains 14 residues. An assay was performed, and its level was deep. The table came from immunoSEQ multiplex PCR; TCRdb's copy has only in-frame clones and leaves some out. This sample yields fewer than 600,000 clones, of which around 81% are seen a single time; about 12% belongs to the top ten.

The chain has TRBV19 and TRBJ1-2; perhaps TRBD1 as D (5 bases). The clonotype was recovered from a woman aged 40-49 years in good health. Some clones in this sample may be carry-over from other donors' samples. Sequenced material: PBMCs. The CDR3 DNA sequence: TGTGCCAGTAATCCCGCAGGACAATACTATGGCTACACCTTC. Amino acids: CASNPAGQYYGYTF.